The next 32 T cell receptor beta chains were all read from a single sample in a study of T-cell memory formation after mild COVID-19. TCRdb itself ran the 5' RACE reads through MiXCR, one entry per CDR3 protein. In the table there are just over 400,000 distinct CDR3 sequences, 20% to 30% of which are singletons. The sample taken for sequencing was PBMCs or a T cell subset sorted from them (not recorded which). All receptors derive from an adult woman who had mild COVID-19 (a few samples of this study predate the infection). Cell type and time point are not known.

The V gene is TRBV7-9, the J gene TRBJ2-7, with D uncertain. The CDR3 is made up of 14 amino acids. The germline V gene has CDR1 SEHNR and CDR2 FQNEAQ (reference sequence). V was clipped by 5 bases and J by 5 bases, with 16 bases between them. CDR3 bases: TGTGCCAGCAGCCCGAAGAATAGTTGGGACGAGCAGTACTTC. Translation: CASSPKNSWDEQYF.

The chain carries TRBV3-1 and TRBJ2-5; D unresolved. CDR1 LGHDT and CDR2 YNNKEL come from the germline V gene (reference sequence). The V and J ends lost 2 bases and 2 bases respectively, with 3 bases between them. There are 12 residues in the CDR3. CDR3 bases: TGTGCCAGCAGCCAACCGCAAGAGACCCAGTACTTC. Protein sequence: CASSQPQETQYF.

The chain's CDR3 is CSARGFTGGTEAFF. Written as DNA, the CDR3 is TGCAGTGCTAGAGGTTTTACAGGGGGCACTGAAGCTTTCTTT. V is TRBV20-1 and J is TRBJ1-1, with 8 bases that match TRBD1. Losses at the gene ends were 1 base for V and 4 bases for J; bases not matched to a gene: 5. This CDR3 contains 14 residues. Germline V gives CDR1 DFQATT, CDR2 SNEGSKA (reference sequence).

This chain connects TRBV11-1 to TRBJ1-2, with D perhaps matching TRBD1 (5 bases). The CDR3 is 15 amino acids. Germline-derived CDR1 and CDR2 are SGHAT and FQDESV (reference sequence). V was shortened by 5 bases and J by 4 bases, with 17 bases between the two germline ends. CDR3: CASSPQEGGSYGYTF. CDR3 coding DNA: TGTGCCAGCAGCCCACAGGAGGGCGGAAGCTATGGCTACACCTTC.

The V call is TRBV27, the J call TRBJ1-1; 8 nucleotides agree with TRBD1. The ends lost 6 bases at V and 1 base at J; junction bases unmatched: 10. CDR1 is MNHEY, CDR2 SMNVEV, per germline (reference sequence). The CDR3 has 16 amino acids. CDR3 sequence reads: CASRRDRGFRNTEAFF. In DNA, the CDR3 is TGTGCCAGCAGGAGAGACAGGGGATTTAGGAACACTGAAGCTTTCTTT.

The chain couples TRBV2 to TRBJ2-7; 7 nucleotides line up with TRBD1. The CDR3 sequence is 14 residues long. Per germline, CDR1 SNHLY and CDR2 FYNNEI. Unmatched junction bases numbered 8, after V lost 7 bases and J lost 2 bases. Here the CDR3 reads CASNTQGTAYEQYF. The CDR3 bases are TGTGCCAGCAACACTCAGGGGACAGCCTACGAGCAGTACTTC.

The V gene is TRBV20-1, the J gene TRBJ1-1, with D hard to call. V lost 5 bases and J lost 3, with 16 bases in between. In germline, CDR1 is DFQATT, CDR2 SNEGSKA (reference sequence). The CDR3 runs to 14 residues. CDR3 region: CSAPRPVGDTEAFF. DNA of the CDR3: TGCAGTGCTCCCCGTCCCGTTGGGGACACTGAAGCTTTCTTT.

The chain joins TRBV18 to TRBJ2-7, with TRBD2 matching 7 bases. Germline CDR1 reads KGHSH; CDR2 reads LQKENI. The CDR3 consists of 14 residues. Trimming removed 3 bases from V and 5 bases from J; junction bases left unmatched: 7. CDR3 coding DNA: TGTGCCAGCTCACCGGTACTAGCGCTCGACGAGCAGTACTTC. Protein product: CASSPVLALDEQYF.

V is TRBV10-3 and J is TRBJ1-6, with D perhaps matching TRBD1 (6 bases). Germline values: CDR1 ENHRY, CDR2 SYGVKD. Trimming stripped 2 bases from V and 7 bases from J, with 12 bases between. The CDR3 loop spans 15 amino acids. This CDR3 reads CAISEGQNDNSPLHF. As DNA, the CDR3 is TGTGCCATCAGTGAGGGACAGAATGACAATTCACCCCTCCACTTT.

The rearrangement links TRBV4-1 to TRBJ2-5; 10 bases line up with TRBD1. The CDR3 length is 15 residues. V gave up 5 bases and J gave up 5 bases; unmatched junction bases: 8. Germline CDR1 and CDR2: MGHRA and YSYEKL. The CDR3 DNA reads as TGCGCCAGCAGCGACTACGGGACAGGGGAGGAGACCCAGTACTTC. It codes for CASSDYGTGEETQYF.

CDR3 in amino acids: CSARDDVRTSYNEQFF. CDR3 nucleotide sequence: TGCAGTGCTAGGGATGATGTTAGGACCTCCTACAATGAGCAGTTCTTC. The chain combines TRBV20-1 with TRBJ2-1; no clear D. V was shortened by 3 bases and J by 0 bases, with 15 bases between the two germline ends. Germline loops: CDR1 DFQATT, CDR2 SNEGSKA (reference sequence). The CDR3 contains 16 residues.

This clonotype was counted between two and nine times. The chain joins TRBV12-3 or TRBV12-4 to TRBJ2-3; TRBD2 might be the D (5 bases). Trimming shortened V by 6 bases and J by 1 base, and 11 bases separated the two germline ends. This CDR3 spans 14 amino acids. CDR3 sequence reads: CASSERSRTDTQYF. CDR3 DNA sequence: TGTGCCAGCAGCGAGCGGAGCCGCACAGATACGCAGTATTTT.

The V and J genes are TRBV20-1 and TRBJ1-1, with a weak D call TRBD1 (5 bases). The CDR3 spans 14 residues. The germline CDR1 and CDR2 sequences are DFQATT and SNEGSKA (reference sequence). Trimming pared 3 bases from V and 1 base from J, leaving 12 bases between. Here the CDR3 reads CSASPPGANTEAFF. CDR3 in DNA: TGCAGTGCTAGCCCCCCCGGGGCGAACACTGAAGCTTTCTTT.

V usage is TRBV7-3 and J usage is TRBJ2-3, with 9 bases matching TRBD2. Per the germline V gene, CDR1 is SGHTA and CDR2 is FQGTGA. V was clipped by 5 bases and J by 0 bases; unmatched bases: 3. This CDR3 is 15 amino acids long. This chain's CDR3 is CASSHSGRSTDTQYF. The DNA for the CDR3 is TGTGCCAGCAGCCATAGCGGGAGAAGCACAGATACGCAGTATTTT.

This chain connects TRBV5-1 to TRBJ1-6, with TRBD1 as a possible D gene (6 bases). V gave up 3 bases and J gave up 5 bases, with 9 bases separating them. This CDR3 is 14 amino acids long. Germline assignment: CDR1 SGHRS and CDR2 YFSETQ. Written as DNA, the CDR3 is TGCGCCAGCAGCTCCTACAGGGATAATTCACCCCTCCACTTT. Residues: CASSSYRDNSPLHF.

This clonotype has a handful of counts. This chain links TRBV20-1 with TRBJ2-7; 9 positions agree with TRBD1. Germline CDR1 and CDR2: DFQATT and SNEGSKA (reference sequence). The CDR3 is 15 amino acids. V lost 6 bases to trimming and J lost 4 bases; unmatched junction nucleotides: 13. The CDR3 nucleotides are TGCAGTGCCCATAGTCCCGGGACAGGGTCATACGAGCAGTACTTC. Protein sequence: CSAHSPGTGSYEQYF.

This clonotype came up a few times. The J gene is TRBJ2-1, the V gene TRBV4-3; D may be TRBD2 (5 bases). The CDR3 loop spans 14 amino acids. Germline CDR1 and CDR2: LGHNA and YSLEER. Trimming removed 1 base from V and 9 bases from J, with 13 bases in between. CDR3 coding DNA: TGCGCCAGCAGCCAAGGGACGGGGAGTCCTGAGCAGTTCTTC. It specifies CASSQGTGSPEQFF.

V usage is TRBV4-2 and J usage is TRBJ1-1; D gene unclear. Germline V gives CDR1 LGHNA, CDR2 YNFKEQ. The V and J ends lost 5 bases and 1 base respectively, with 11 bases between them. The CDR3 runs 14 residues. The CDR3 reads CASSEADRNTEAFF. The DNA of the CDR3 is TGTGCCAGCAGCGAAGCCGATAGGAACACTGAAGCTTTCTTT.

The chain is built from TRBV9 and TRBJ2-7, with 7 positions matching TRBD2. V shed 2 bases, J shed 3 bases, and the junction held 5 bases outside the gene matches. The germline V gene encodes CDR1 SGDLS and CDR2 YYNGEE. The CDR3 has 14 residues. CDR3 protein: CASSVSGKHYEQYF. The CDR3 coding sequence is TGTGCCAGCAGCGTGAGCGGGAAGCACTACGAGCAGTACTTC. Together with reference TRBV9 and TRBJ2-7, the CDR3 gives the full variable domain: DSGVTQTPKHLITATGQRVTLRCSPRSGDLSVYWYQQSLDQGLQFLIQYYNGEERAKGNILERFSAQQFPDLHSELNLSSLELGDSALYFCASSVSGKHYEQYFGPGTRLTVT.

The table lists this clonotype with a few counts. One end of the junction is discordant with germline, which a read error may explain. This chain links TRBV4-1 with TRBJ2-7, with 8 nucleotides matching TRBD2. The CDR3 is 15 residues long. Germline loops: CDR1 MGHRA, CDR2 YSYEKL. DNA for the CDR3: TGTGCCAGCAGCCAAGCCTCCGGGGGGGCCTACGAGCAGTACTTC. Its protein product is CASSQASGGAYEQYF.

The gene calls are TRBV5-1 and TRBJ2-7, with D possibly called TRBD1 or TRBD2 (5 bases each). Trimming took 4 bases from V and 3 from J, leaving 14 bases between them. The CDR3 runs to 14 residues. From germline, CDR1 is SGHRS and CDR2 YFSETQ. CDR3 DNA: TGCGCCAGCAGCCTTTGGGACGGGATCTACGAGCAGTACTTC. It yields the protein CASSLWDGIYEQYF.

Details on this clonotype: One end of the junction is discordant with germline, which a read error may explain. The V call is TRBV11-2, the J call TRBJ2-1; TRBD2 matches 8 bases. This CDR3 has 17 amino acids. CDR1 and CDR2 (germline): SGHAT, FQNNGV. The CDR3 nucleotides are TGTGCCAGCAGCCTAGAGGGCGGGAGGCCAGCACACAATGAGCAGTTCTTC. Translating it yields CASSLEGGRPAHNEQFF.

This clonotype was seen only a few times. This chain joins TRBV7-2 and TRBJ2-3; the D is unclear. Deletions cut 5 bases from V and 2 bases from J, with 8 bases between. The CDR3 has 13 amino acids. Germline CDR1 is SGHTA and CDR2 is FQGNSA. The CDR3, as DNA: TGTGCCAGCAGCCGCACTTACACAGATACGCAGTATTTT. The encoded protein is CASSRTYTDTQYF.

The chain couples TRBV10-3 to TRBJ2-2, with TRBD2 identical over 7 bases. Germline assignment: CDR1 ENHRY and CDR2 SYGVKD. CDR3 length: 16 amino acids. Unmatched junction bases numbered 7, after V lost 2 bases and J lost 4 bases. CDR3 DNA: TGTGCCATCAGTGAGCCGAGAGGGAGGGGCACCGGGGAGCTGTTTTTT. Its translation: CAISEPRGRGTGELFF.

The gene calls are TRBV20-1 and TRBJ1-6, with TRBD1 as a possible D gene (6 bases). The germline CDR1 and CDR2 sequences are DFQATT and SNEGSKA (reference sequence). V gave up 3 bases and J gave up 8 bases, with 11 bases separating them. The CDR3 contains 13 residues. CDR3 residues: CSARTQGDSPLHF. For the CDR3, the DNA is TGCAGTGCTAGGACACAGGGTGATTCACCCCTCCACTTT.

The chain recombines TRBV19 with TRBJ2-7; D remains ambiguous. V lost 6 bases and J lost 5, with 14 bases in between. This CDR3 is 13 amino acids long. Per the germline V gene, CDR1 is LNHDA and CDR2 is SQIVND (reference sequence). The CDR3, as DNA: TGTGCCAGTAGAATCGAAGGGTCGGACGAGCAGTACTTC. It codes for CASRIEGSDEQYF. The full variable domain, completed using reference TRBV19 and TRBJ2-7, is DGGITQSPKYLFRKEGQNVTLSCEQNLNHDAMYWYRQDPGQGLRLIYYSQIVNDFQKGDIAEGYSVSREKKESFPLTVTSAQKNPTAFYLCASRIEGSDEQYFGPGTRLTVT.

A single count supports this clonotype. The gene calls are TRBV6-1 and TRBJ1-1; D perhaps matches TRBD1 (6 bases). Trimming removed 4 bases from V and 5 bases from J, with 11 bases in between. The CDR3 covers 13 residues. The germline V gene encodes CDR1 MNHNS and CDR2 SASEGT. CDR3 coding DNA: TGTGCCAGCAGTGGCAGGGGTAGGACTGAAGCTTTCTTT. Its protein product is CASSGRGRTEAFF.

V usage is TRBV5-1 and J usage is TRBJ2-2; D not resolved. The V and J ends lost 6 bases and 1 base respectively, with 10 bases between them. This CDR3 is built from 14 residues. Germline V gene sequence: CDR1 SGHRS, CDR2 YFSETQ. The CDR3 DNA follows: TGCGCCAGCAAGAATCAGATGAACACCGGGGAGCTGTTTTTT. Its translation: CASKNQMNTGELFF.

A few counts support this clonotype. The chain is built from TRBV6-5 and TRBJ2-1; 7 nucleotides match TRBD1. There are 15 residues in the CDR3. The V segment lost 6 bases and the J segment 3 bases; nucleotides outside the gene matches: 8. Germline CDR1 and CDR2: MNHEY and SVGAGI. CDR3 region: CASSPGRGIYNEQFF. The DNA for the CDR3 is TGTGCCAGCAGCCCAGGCAGGGGGATCTACAATGAGCAGTTCTTC.

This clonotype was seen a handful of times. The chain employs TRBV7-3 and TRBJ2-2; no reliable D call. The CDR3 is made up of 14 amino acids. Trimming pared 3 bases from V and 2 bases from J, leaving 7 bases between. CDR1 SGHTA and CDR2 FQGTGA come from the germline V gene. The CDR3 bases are TGTGCCAGCAGCTTGAAAGTCAACACCGGGGAGCTGTTTTTT. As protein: CASSLKVNTGELFF.

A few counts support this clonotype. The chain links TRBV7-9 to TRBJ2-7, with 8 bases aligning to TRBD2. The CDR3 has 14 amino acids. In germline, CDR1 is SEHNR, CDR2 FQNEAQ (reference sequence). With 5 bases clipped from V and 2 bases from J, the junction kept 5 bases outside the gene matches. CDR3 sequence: CASSPSGPTYEQYF. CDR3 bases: TGTGCCAGCAGCCCTAGCGGGCCCACCTACGAGCAGTACTTC.

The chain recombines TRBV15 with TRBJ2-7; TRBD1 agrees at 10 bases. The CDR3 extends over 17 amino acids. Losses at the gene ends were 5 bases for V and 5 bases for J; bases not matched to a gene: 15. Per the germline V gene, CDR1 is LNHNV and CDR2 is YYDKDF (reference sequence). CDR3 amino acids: CATSGTYRDRGWNEQYF. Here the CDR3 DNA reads TGTGCCACCAGCGGAACATACCGGGACAGGGGTTGGAACGAGCAGTACTTC. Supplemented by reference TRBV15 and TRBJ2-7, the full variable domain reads DAMVIQNPRYQVTQFGKPVTLSCSQTLNHNVMYWYQQKSSQAPKLLFHYYDKDFNNEADTPDNFQSRRPNTSFCFLDIRSPGLGDTAMYLCATSGTYRDRGWNEQYFGPGTRLTVT.